These 18 T cell receptor beta chains came from one sample sequenced in a study of cytomegalovirus exposure and HLA in healthy donors. The PCR was carried out with 60 Vbeta primers and 13 Jbeta primers. Sequencing was performed with immunoSEQ multiplex PCR; in TCRdb, only in-frame clones are kept and a portion is missing. This sample yields roughly 120,000 clones, of which roughly 69% are seen a single time; roughly 8.2% belongs to the top ten. Sequences were obtained from PBMCs. The receptors stem from a woman between 35 and 50 years old in good health and CMV-seropositive.

This chain joins TRBV18 and TRBJ1-6, with a weak D call TRBD1 (5 bases). Germline CDR1 is KGHSH and CDR2 is LQKENI. CDR3 size: 14 residues. V lost 3 bases and J 5 bases, leaving 8 bases between the germline ends. The CDR3 protein is CASSPTADNSPLHF. CDR3 nucleotide sequence: TGTGCCAGCTCACCGACAGCCGATAATTCACCCCTCCACTTT.

About this clone: Other DNA sequences in the same sample also yield this CDR3. The chain uses TRBV7-9 and TRBJ2-3, with TRBD1 matching over 7 bases. From germline, CDR1 is SEHNR and CDR2 FQNEAQ (reference sequence). The CDR3 runs to 14 residues. The V and J ends lost 1 base and 3 bases, in that order; junction bases with no gene match: 1. Here the CDR3 reads CASSLGQGTDTQYF. DNA of the CDR3: TGTGCCAGCAGCTTAGGACAGGGAACAGATACGCAGTATTTT.

V usage is TRBV7-2 and J usage is TRBJ2-7; 9 bases are a match to TRBD1. After removal of 0 bases from V and 0 bases from J, the junction contained 0 bases not matched to a gene. Germline-derived CDR1 and CDR2 are SGHTA and FQGNSA. This CDR3 is 15 amino acids long. CDR3 coding DNA: TGTGCCAGCAGCTTAGCGGGACAGGGCTCCTACGAGCAGTACTTC. Encoded protein: CASSLAGQGSYEQYF.

The chain combines TRBV6-5 with TRBJ2-3; perhaps TRBD2 as D (6 bases). Trimming left V 0 bases short and J 6 bases short, with 10 bases between. The CDR3 is 14 residues long. Per the germline V gene, CDR1 is MNHEY and CDR2 is SVGAGI. This chain's CDR3 is CASSYSWGVDTQYF. Written as DNA, the CDR3 is TGTGCCAGCAGTTACTCGTGGGGGGTCGATACGCAGTATTTT.

This rearrangement joins TRBV2 to TRBJ2-2; D is uncertain. This CDR3 is 15 amino acids long. Trimming took off 1 base at V and 5 bases at J, with 11 bases between the two ends. CDR1 is SNHLY and CDR2 is FYNNEI in the germline V gene. CDR3 protein: CASSEVTSRTGELFF. CDR3 bases: TGTGCCAGCAGTGAAGTCACCTCGAGGACCGGGGAGCTGTTTTTT.

V and J are TRBV7-2 and TRBJ2-2; D is possibly TRBD1 (5 bases). With 6 bases removed from V and 8 bases from J, the gap between germline ends came to 10 bases. CDR3 length: 12 residues. From germline, CDR1 is SGHTA and CDR2 FQGNSA. The CDR3 reads CASSLRTGELFF. The CDR3 DNA reads TGTGCCAGCAGTCTACGGACAGGGGAGCTGTTTTTT.

The genes are TRBV4-3 and TRBJ2-3, with TRBD2 matching 7 bases. The junction had 11 bases not matched to a gene; V was cut back by 0 bases and J by 11 bases. Per the germline V gene, CDR1 is LGHNA and CDR2 is YSLEER. This CDR3 region has 15 residues. The CDR3, as DNA: TGCGCCAGCAGCCAAGATGCGGAGGGGAGGGAGCGGCAGTATTTT. Amino acid sequence: CASSQDAEGRERQYF.

CDR3 amino acids: CASSLARGTAGNTIYF. Here the CDR3 DNA reads TGTGCCAGCAGCTTAGCCCGGGGAACGGCTGGAAACACCATATATTTT. V gene TRBV7-9 combines with J gene TRBJ1-3; D unclear. Germline V gives CDR1 SEHNR, CDR2 FQNEAQ (reference sequence). The CDR3 sequence is 16 residues long. V lost 0 bases and J lost 2, with 11 bases in between.

This rearrangement joins TRBV2 to TRBJ2-1; TRBD1 might be the D (6 bases). Germline V lookup: CDR1 SNHLY, CDR2 FYNNEI. The CDR3 runs 15 residues. Between the trimmed V and J ends, which lost 4 bases and 7 bases, there was a span of 17 bases. This CDR3 reads CASSGRGLDNNEQFF. The CDR3 DNA is TGTGCCAGCAGTGGTAGGGGGTTGGACAATAATGAGCAGTTCTTC.

This clone has a handful of counts. This sequence joins TRBV11-3 and TRBJ1-4; D not certain. V shed 7 bases and J shed 8 bases, with 11 bases lying between them. CDR3 length: 12 residues. Germline-derived CDR1 and CDR2 are SGHNT and YENEEA. CDR3 region: CASNPSREKLFF. In nucleotides, the CDR3 is TGTGCCAGCAACCCTTCGAGAGAAAAACTGTTTTTT.

Only a few counts were recorded for this clone. The chain joins TRBV7-9 to TRBJ2-2; TRBD1 agrees at 10 bases. This CDR3 is built from 15 residues. The germline V gene has CDR1 SEHNR and CDR2 FQNEAQ (reference sequence). With V trimmed by 7 bases and J by 3 bases, 5 bases remained unmatched. CDR3 coding DNA: TGTGCCAGCACCCTTGGACAGGGGGACACCGGGGAGCTGTTTTTT. Translated, it gives CASTLGQGDTGELFF.

This clone was observed a handful of times. The V call is TRBV18, the J call TRBJ1-2; D is possibly TRBD1 (6 bases). Trimming took off 3 bases at V and 4 bases at J, with 12 bases between the two ends. The CDR3 extends over 14 amino acids. Germline loops: CDR1 KGHSH, CDR2 LQKENI. CDR3 sequence (DNA): TGTGCCAGCTCACCTGAAATAGGGGGCTATGGCTACACCTTC. It codes for CASSPEIGGYGYTF.

The count of this clone is one. The chain carries TRBV5-1 and TRBJ1-2, with 10 nucleotides matching TRBD1. This CDR3 region has 13 residues. Trimming cost V 1 base and J 7 bases; bases outside gene matches: 1. Germline V gene data show CDR1 as SGHRS and CDR2 as YFSETQ. The CDR3 is CASSLRTGGGYTF. Written as DNA, the CDR3 is TGCGCCAGCAGCTTGCGGACAGGGGGTGGCTACACCTTC.

In regard to this clone: This sample also contains other DNA sequences that code for the same CDR3. The chain is built from TRBV4-2 and TRBJ1-2; possible D gene TRBD1, 5 bases. Trimming took off 2 bases at V and 5 bases at J, with 15 bases between the two ends. The germline V gene encodes CDR1 LGHNA and CDR2 YNFKEQ. The CDR3 spans 15 residues. The CDR3 coding sequence is TGTGCCAGCAGCCAACCCGGGACGGGGGAATATGGCTACACCTTC. As protein: CASSQPGTGEYGYTF.

Remarks on this clone: A junction boundary mismatches the germline segment, possibly from a read error. The chain combines TRBV14 with TRBJ2-7; tentatively, D is TRBD2 (6 bases). The length of the CDR3 is 12 residues. Germline CDR1 SGHDN, CDR2 FVKESK. CDR3 nucleotides: TGTGCCAGCAGCCAAGATTGGTCGGGAGTCTTATTC. Translation gives CASSQDWSGVLF.

The table lists this clone with a count of one. Possible read error: a much larger clone is one base away. The J gene is TRBJ1-2, the V gene TRBV5-5, with D perhaps matching TRBD1 (6 bases). V dropped 6 bases and J dropped 3 bases, with 12 bases sitting between them. This CDR3 has 13 residues. CDR1 and CDR2 from the germline V gene are SGHKS and YYEKEE (reference sequence). For the CDR3, the DNA is TGTGCCAGCACGGGACGGACAGACTATGGCTACACCTTC. It specifies CASTGRTDYGYTF.

V gene TRBV5-1 combines with J gene TRBJ1-4; D unresolved. The CDR3 spans 14 residues. Per germline, CDR1 SGHRS and CDR2 YFSETQ. Trimming cost V 0 bases and J 0 bases, with 3 bases left between them. In DNA, the CDR3 is TGCGCCAGCAGCTTGGTCTCAACTAATGAAAAACTGTTTTTT. Protein product: CASSLVSTNEKLFF.

With respect to this clone: The sample holds other DNA sequences that translate to the same CDR3. Written as DNA, the CDR3 is TGCAGCGTTGATTCTGAGAGGGCCTACGAGCAGTACTTC. Its protein product is CSVDSERAYEQYF. The chain joins TRBV29-1 to TRBJ2-7, with a weak D call TRBD2 (5 bases). CDR1 is SQVTM, CDR2 ANQGSEA, per germline. With 3 bases removed from V and 2 bases from J, the gap between germline ends came to 11 bases. CDR3 length: 13 residues.